The 12 T cell receptor beta chains listed next were all sequenced from one sample in a study of T-cell memory formation after mild COVID-19. One entry per CDR3 protein results from TCRdb running MiXCR on the 5' RACE reads. The repertoire holds under 200,000 distinct CDR3 sequences, with around 10% as singletons. Sequencing was done on a sample of PBMCs or a T cell subset sorted from them (not recorded which). The receptors stem from a man between 18 and 29 years old who had mild COVID-19 (a few samples of this study predate the infection). Cell type and time point are not known.

The sample holds a few counts of this clonotype. The chain carries TRBV27 and TRBJ2-5, with D perhaps matching TRBD1 (5 bases). V was cut by 5 bases and J by 0 bases, with 13 bases left in between. From germline, CDR1 is MNHEY and CDR2 SMNVEV (reference sequence). CDR3 length: 15 amino acids. CDR3 residues: CASSKTGTYQETQYF. The CDR3 DNA follows: TGTGCCAGCAGTAAAACAGGAACGTACCAAGAGACCCAGTACTTC.

This clonotype showed up many times. V gene TRBV30 combines with J gene TRBJ2-7; 10 positions agree with TRBD1. Germline V gene lookup returns CDR1 GTSNPN and CDR2 SVGIG (reference sequence). After removal of 2 bases from V and 2 bases from J, the junction contained 6 bases not matched to a gene. CDR3 length: 15 amino acids. The CDR3 bases are TGTGCCTGGAGTCCGGGACAGGGGATTGCCTACGAGCAGTACTTC. Translating gives CAWSPGQGIAYEQYF.

This chain links TRBV27 with TRBJ2-5; 7 bases are a match to TRBD1. Trimming at V came to 11 bases and at J to 0 bases, leaving 6 bases not matched to a gene. Germline lookup yields CDR1 MNHEY and CDR2 SMNVEV (reference sequence). CDR3 length equals 13 residues. The chain's CDR3 is CARLDRNQETQYF. The DNA of the CDR3 is TGTGCCCGTCTGGACAGGAACCAAGAGACCCAGTACTTC.

This clonotype was observed at least ten times. This chain links TRBV4-2 with TRBJ2-7; a weak D match, TRBD1 (6 bases). Germline values: CDR1 LGHNA, CDR2 YNFKEQ. This CDR3 has 14 amino acids. The V end was cut by 0 bases, the J end by 2 bases, with 8 bases between. CDR3: CASSQERTAYEQYF. The CDR3 nucleotides read TGTGCCAGCAGCCAAGAGAGGACAGCCTACGAGCAGTACTTC.

The genes are TRBV10-3 and TRBJ2-5; 8 bases fit TRBD2. Germline loops: CDR1 ENHRY, CDR2 SYGVKD. Trimming cost V 11 bases and J 2 bases; bases outside gene matches: 4. The CDR3 spans 12 residues. The CDR3 loop is CASGLEQETQYF. As DNA, the CDR3 is TGTGCCTCGGGACTAGAGCAAGAGACCCAGTACTTC.

J is TRBJ1-5 and V is TRBV6-6; 8 positions match TRBD1. Germline loops: CDR1 MNHNY, CDR2 SVGAGI (reference sequence). This CDR3 is built from 16 residues. With V trimmed by 6 bases and J by 5 bases, 12 bases remained unmatched. The CDR3 sequence: CASRTRTGIVDQPQHF. CDR3 nucleotide sequence: TGTGCCAGCAGGACCCGGACAGGGATAGTCGATCAGCCCCAGCATTTT.

The V call is TRBV27, the J call TRBJ1-6, with D possibly matching TRBD1 (5 bases). V was clipped by 7 bases and J by 10 bases, with 11 bases between them. CDR1 MNHEY and CDR2 SMNVEV come from the germline V gene (reference sequence). CDR3 size: 12 residues. The CDR3 nucleotides are TGTGCCAGCACCGGGGCGGACTCACCCCTCCACTTT. Translated: CASTGADSPLHF.

This chain connects TRBV5-1 to TRBJ1-1; 8 bases align to TRBD1. CDR1 and CDR2 from the germline V gene are SGHRS and YFSETQ. V lost 7 bases, J lost 3 bases, and 5 bases stayed unmatched. CDR3 length: 13 residues. CDR3 region: CASQTGADTEAFF. The CDR3 DNA follows: TGCGCCAGCCAGACAGGGGCGGACACTGAAGCTTTCTTT.

This clonotype was recorded a few times. The chain recombines TRBV3-1 with TRBJ1-2; TRBD1 is a possible D gene (5 bases). This CDR3 contains 16 residues. The V and J ends lost 0 bases and 8 bases respectively, with 19 bases between them. Germline CDR1 reads LGHDT; CDR2 reads YNNKEL (reference sequence). The CDR3 sequence: CASSQDAFTGGGGYTF. CDR3 DNA: TGTGCCAGCAGCCAAGACGCGTTCACAGGTGGAGGGGGCTACACCTTC.

This chain connects TRBV4-1 to TRBJ1-2, with 7 bases identical to TRBD1. J was trimmed by 2 bases and V by 0 bases; bases with no gene match: 12. The germline V gene has CDR1 MGHRA and CDR2 YSYEKL. This CDR3 comprises 18 residues. CDR3 DNA sequence: TGCGCCAGCAGCCAAGATACTTCCCTCAGGGGGGGCAACTATGGCTACACCTTC. Residues: CASSQDTSLRGGNYGYTF.

This clonotype has just a few counts. The chain is built from TRBV6-1 and TRBJ1-5; the match to TRBD1 covers 8 bases. Trimming cost V 6 bases and J 2 bases; bases outside gene matches: 15. The CDR3 loop spans 18 amino acids. Germline V CDR1 and CDR2: MNHNS, SASEGT. CDR3 bases: TGTGCCAGCAGCGCAACCCCGGGACAGGCGGGGGGCAATCAGCCCCAGCATTTT. Protein: CASSATPGQAGGNQPQHF.

The chain carries TRBV3-1 and TRBJ2-5; the match to TRBD2 covers 7 bases. Germline loops: CDR1 LGHDT, CDR2 YNNKEL (reference sequence). The CDR3 sequence is 15 residues long. V lost 0 bases, J lost 4 bases, and 5 bases stayed unmatched. The CDR3 bases are TGTGCCAGCAGCCAAGACTGGACTAGAAGAGAGACCCAGTACTTC. Encoded protein: CASSQDWTRRETQYF.